This TCR beta chain stems from a study of response to subunit inactivated influenza vaccine. The study's findings and limits: Only a handful of new T cells, the authors suggested, are recruited with each seasonal influenza vaccination.

This CDR3 comprises 12 residues. The ends lost 7 bases at V and 4 bases at J; junction bases unmatched: 5. Germline CDR1 is SQVTM and CDR2 is ANQGSEA. TCRdb passed the RT-PCR reads through MiXCR, listing each CDR3 protein once. The data show some 500,000 distinct CDR3 sequences, with 10% to 15% seen just once and around 12% held by the top ten. This clonotype has just a few counts. What it binds is not known. This clonotype originated in a man in his fifties or sixties who received an inactivated influenza vaccine. This chain connects TRBV29-1 to TRBJ2-3; 7 positions match TRBD1. Material: PBMCs from blood, obtained 40 to 50 days after vaccination. In DNA, the CDR3 is TGCAGCGCCCGACAGGGCCCAGATACGCAGTATTTT. Its translation is CSARQGPDTQYF.